This passage covers 18 T cell receptor beta chains from one sample sequenced in a study of memory CD4+ T cells and cytomegalovirus serostatus. Single viable CD3+CD4+CD8-CD45RO+ cells were sorted as the memory CD4+ T cells. The repertoire was sequenced with immunoSEQ multiplex PCR; TCRdb's copy has only in-frame clones and lacks some. This sample has approximately 70,000 clones, with more than 75% found just once. The specimen sequenced was memory CD4+ T cells from blood. All receptors derive from an adult in good health and CMV-seropositive.

The chain recombines TRBV15 with TRBJ1-2; a possible D gene is TRBD1 (5 bases). The V gene's germline CDR1 is LNHNV and CDR2 YYDKDF (reference sequence). This CDR3 is 16 amino acids long. Trimming cost V 3 bases and J 4 bases, with 18 bases left between them. Written as DNA, the CDR3 is TGTGCCACCAGCAGTGGGGCAAATAGTTTTGGCTATGGCTACACCTTC. It codes for CATSSGANSFGYGYTF.

The chain joins TRBV2 to TRBJ1-6; TRBD1 aligns across 11 bases. The CDR3 loop spans 16 amino acids. V shed 4 bases and J 5 bases; nucleotides not matched to a gene: 4. The germline V gene has CDR1 SNHLY and CDR2 FYNNEI. The CDR3 loop reads CASSVGTGGNNSPLHF. The CDR3 nucleotides are TGTGCCAGCAGTGTCGGGACAGGGGGTAATAATTCACCCCTCCACTTT.

The chain couples TRBV4-1 to TRBJ1-3; tentatively, D is TRBD1 (6 bases). Germline V CDR1 and CDR2: MGHRA, YSYEKL. V lost 4 bases and J lost 4, with 14 bases in between. This CDR3 has 15 amino acids. The CDR3 protein is CASSPRGADGNTIYF. Here the CDR3 DNA reads TGCGCCAGCAGCCCGCGGGGGGCTGACGGAAACACCATATATTTT.

In DNA form, the CDR3 reads TGTGCCAGCAGCCTCGGCCGTCTTGGTACAGATACGCAGTATTTT. Protein product: CASSLGRLGTDTQYF. The gene calls are TRBV7-2 and TRBJ2-3; unclear D gene. With 5 bases removed from V and 3 bases from J, the gap between germline ends came to 15 bases. Per the germline V gene, CDR1 is SGHTA and CDR2 is FQGNSA. The CDR3 runs to 15 residues.

The chain recombines TRBV18 with TRBJ2-7; unclear D gene. The V and J ends lost 2 bases and 2 bases respectively, with 7 bases between them. The CDR3 sequence is 13 residues long. The germline CDR1 and CDR2 sequences are KGHSH and LQKENI. The CDR3 bases are TGTGCCAGCTCACCAACTCGGGCCTACGAGCAGTACTTC. Its protein product is CASSPTRAYEQYF.

V gene TRBV18 combines with J gene TRBJ2-3; the D gene is possibly TRBD1 (5 bases). The CDR3 has 16 residues. Germline V lookup: CDR1 KGHSH, CDR2 LQKENI. The V gene lost 3 bases and the J gene lost 2 bases, with 15 bases spanning the gap. CDR3 protein: CASSPIGQGSTDTQYF. CDR3 nucleotides: TGTGCCAGCTCACCGATTGGGCAGGGTTCCACAGATACGCAGTATTTT.

This clone was counted a few times. The J gene is TRBJ2-5, the V gene TRBV7-8, with 7 bases identical to TRBD2. J was trimmed by 3 bases and V by 2 bases; bases with no gene match: 6. This CDR3 region has 15 residues. Per germline, CDR1 SGHVS and CDR2 FQNEAQ. CDR3 bases: TGTGCCAGCAGCTTATCGCGGGGGAGGGAAGAGACCCAGTACTTC. Translation: CASSLSRGREETQYF.

This chain connects TRBV28 to TRBJ2-2, with D tentatively TRBD2 (6 bases). This CDR3 region has 15 residues. CDR1 is MDHEN and CDR2 is SYDVKM in the germline V gene. Between the trimmed V and J ends, which lost 2 bases and 1 base, there was a span of 8 bases. DNA for the CDR3: TGTGCCAGCAGTTTAGGGGGGATGAACACCGGGGAGCTGTTTTTT. Translation gives CASSLGGMNTGELFF.

The chain recombines TRBV6-6 with TRBJ1-1; TRBD1 matches 10 bases. V was clipped by 6 bases and J by 4 bases; unmatched bases: 11. The CDR3 has 16 amino acids. Germline assignment: CDR1 MNHNY and CDR2 SVGAGI (reference sequence). The CDR3 bases are TGTGCCAGCAGCACAACCCCGGACAGGGGGTCCACTGAAGCTTTCTTT. Amino acid sequence: CASSTTPDRGSTEAFF.

This clone was counted only a few times. V gene TRBV5-4 combines with J gene TRBJ2-3; 9 bases map to TRBD1. Unmatched junction bases numbered 7, after V lost 4 bases and J lost 4 bases. Germline V gene lookup returns CDR1 SGHNT and CDR2 YYREEE (reference sequence). The CDR3 is made up of 15 amino acids. CDR3 amino acids: CASSPDRGVPDTQYF. DNA of the CDR3: TGTGCCAGCAGCCCCGACAGGGGGGTCCCAGATACGCAGTATTTT.

This sequence joins TRBV11-2 and TRBJ2-1, with 10 bases identical to TRBD2. Per the germline V gene, CDR1 is SGHAT and CDR2 is FQNNGV. The CDR3 length is 16 residues. Unmatched junction bases numbered 9, after V lost 1 base and J lost 9 bases. CDR3 loop: CASSLAASGSTTEQFF. CDR3 in DNA: TGTGCCAGCAGCTTAGCTGCTAGCGGGAGTACAACTGAGCAGTTCTTC.

The chain uses TRBV11-1 and TRBJ1-1; no definite D call. The CDR3 length is 14 residues. V lost 2 bases and J 2 bases, leaving 9 bases between the germline ends. In germline, CDR1 is SGHAT, CDR2 FQDESV (reference sequence). CDR3 DNA sequence: TGTGCCAGCAGCTTATCTTGGGGAAACACTGAAGCTTTCTTT. Translated: CASSLSWGNTEAFF. Supplemented by reference TRBV11-1 and TRBJ1-1, the full variable domain reads EAEVAQSPRYKITEKSQAVAFWCDPISGHATLYWYRQILGQGPELLVQFQDESVVDDSQLPKDRFSAERLKGVDSTLKIQPAELGDSAMYLCASSLSWGNTEAFFGQGTRLTVV.

This chain uses TRBV7-2 with TRBJ1-2; D unresolved. Germline CDR1 reads SGHTA; CDR2 reads FQGNSA. The CDR3 spans 14 residues. The V end was cut by 1 base, the J end by 8 bases, with 14 bases between. CDR3 sequence (DNA): TGTGCCAGCAGCTTAGGAGCCGGTGATGAGGGCTACACCTTC. Its translation: CASSLGAGDEGYTF.

A few counts support this clone. The chain uses TRBV28 and TRBJ2-7; 12 positions agree with TRBD2. V shed 5 bases and J 0 bases; nucleotides not matched to a gene: 11. The CDR3 extends over 18 amino acids. Germline V gene data show CDR1 as MDHEN and CDR2 as SYDVKM. CDR3: CASSPSGLAGLSSYEQYF. The CDR3, as DNA: TGTGCCAGCAGTCCCTCAGGACTAGCGGGGCTCAGCTCCTACGAGCAGTACTTC. The whole variable domain, remainder taken from reference TRBV28 and TRBJ2-7, is DVKVTQSSRYLVKRTGEKVFLECVQDMDHENMFWYRQDPGLGLRLIYFSYDVKMKEKGDIPEGYSVSREKKERFSLILESASTNQTSMYLCASSPSGLAGLSSYEQYFGPGTRLTVT.

This rearrangement joins TRBV2 to TRBJ1-3; no definite D call. Per germline, CDR1 SNHLY and CDR2 FYNNEI. The CDR3 is 16 amino acids. V lost 4 bases, J lost 0 bases, and 13 bases lay in between. The CDR3 DNA follows: TGTGCCAGCAGTGGGGGAGCAGAGAGCTCTGGAAACACCATATATTTT. Translation: CASSGGAESSGNTIYF. The variable domain in full, with the rest retrieved from reference TRBV2 and TRBJ1-3, is EPEVTQTPSHQVTQMGQEVILRCVPISNHLYFYWYRQILGQKVEFLVSFYNNEISEKSEIFDDQFSVERPDGSNFTLKIRSTKLEDSAMYFCASSGGAESSGNTIYFGEGSWLTVV.

This chain connects TRBV5-1 to TRBJ2-7, with 12 positions matching TRBD1. The CDR3 consists of 16 residues. Losses at the gene ends were 1 base for V and 3 bases for J; bases not matched to a gene: 5. CDR1 SGHRS and CDR2 YFSETQ come from the germline V gene. The DNA for the CDR3 is TGCGCCAGCAGCTTGTTCGGGACAGGGGGCGGCTACGAGCAGTACTTC. It is translated as CASSLFGTGGGYEQYF.

This clone was seen more than once but under ten times. The rearrangement uses TRBV5-1 and TRBJ1-1, with unresolved D. The CDR3 extends over 12 amino acids. CDR1 and CDR2 (germline): SGHRS, YFSETQ. Between the trimmed V and J ends, which lost 5 bases and 8 bases, there was a span of 13 bases. The CDR3 coding sequence is TGCGCCAGCAGTCAAGAGGGCCCAGAAGCTTTCTTT. It specifies CASSQEGPEAFF.

The table lists this clone with a count of one. This chain connects TRBV23-1 to TRBJ2-7; tentative D call: TRBD1 (6 bases). TRBV23-1 is marked as an open reading frame, function uncertain. This CDR3 is 15 amino acids long. V dropped 8 bases and J dropped 1 base, with 18 bases sitting between them. The DNA of the CDR3 is TGCGCCAGCGGCCGACAGGAGTTGGGTTCCTACGAGCAGTACTTC. Protein: CASGRQELGSYEQYF.